This TCR beta chain was observed in a study of human T cells and chemical hapten exposure. Looking at the study overall: TCR yield per sample varied, mainly due to pooled library volumes.

This CDR3 has 16 amino acids. V dropped 1 base and J dropped 4 bases, with 16 bases sitting between them. The germline V gene has CDR1 KGHSH and CDR2 LQKENI. Ten or more counts support this clonotype. Its antigen is unidentified. Individual cDNA molecules had unique molecular identifiers attached to them by the library. MiXCR, run by TCRdb on the RACE reads, gives a single entry per CDR3 protein. There are around 45,000 distinct CDR3 sequences in the sample; 4.4% occur only once, and roughly 5.2% lies in the top ten. General study results and limits: TCRs at a frequency above 1 in 1000 stayed unchanged with DPC sensitization.

Time point reported: healthy volunteer bleed at 2 weeks. Unfractionated whole blood was the source from which total RNA was extracted. The clonotype was recovered from a human donor in good health. Some clones in this sample may be carry-over from other donors' samples. The genes are TRBV18 and TRBJ1-2, with a possible D match to TRBD1 (5 bases). The specimen sequenced was whole blood. The CDR3 reads CASSPREGPVPYGYTF. Written as DNA, the CDR3 is TGTGCCAGCTCACCACGCGAGGGGCCCGTTCCCTATGGCTACACCTTC.